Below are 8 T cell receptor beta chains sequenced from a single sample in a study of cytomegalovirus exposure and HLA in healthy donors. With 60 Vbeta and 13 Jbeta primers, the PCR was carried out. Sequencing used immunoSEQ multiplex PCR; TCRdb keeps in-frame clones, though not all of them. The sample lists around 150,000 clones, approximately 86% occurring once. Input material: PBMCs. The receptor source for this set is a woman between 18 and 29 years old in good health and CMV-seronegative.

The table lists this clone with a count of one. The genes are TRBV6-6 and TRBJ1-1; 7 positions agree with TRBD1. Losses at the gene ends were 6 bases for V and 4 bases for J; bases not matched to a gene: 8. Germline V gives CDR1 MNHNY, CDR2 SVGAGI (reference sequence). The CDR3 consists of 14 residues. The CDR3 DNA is TGTGCCAGCAGCCCCCGCAGGGGGGTCACTGAAGCTTTCTTT. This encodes CASSPRRGVTEAFF.

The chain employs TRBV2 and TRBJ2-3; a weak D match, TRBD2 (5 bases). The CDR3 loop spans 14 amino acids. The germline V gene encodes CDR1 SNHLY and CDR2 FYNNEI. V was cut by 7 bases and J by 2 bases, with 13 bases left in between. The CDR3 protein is CASKTRTSTDTQYF. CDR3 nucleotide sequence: TGTGCCAGCAAAACTAGAACCTCCACAGATACGCAGTATTTT.

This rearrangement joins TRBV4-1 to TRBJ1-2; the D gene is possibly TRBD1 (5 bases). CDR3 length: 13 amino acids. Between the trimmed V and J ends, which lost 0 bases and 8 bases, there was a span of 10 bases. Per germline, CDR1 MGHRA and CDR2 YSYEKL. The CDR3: CASSQEAGRGYTF. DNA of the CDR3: TGCGCCAGCAGCCAAGAAGCAGGGCGCGGCTACACCTTC.

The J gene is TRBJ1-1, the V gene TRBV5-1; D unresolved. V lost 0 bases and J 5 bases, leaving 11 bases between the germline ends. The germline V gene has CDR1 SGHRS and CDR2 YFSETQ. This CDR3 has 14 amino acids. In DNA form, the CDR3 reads TGCGCCAGCAGCTTGGAGGGAGTGGTAACTGAAGCTTTCTTT. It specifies CASSLEGVVTEAFF.

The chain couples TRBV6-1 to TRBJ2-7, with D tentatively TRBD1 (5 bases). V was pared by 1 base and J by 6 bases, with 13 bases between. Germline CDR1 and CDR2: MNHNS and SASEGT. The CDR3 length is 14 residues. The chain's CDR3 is CASSEGGQGSEQYF. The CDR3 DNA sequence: TGTGCCAGCAGTGAAGGTGGCCAGGGCAGCGAGCAGTACTTC.

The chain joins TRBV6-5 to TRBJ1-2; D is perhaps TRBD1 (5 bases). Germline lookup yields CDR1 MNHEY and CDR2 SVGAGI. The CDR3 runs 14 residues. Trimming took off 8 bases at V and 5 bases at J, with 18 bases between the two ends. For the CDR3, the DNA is TGTGCCAGCGGGGCCAGGGCATTCAGTTATGGCTACACCTTC. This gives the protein CASGARAFSYGYTF.

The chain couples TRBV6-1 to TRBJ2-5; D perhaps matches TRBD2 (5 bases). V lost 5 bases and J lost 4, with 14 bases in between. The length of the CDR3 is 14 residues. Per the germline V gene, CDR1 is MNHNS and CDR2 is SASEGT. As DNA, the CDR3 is TGTGCCAGCAGTCCAGCGGCCAAACGAGAGACCCAGTACTTC. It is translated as CASSPAAKRETQYF.

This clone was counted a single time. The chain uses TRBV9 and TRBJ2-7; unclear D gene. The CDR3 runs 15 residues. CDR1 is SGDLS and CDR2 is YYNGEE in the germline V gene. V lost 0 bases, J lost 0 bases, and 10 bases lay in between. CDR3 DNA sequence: TGTGCCAGCAGCGTAGCTGATCTGAGCTCCTACGAGCAGTACTTC. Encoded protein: CASSVADLSSYEQYF.